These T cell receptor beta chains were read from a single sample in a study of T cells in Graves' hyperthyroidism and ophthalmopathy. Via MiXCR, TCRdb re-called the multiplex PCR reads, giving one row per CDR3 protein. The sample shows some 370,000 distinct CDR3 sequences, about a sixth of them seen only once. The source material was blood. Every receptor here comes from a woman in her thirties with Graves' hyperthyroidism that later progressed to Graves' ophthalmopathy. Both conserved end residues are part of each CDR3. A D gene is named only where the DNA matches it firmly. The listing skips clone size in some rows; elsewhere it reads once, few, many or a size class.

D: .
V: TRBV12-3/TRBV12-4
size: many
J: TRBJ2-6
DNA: TGTGCCAGCAGTTTTGGCTCCCTTGGAGGTGGGGCCAACGTCCTGACTTTC
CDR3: CASSFGSLGGGANVLTF

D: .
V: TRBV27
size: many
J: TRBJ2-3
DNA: TGTGCCAGCAGTTTTGGCATAAGTAGCACAGATACGCAGTATTTT
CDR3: CASSFGISSTDTQYF

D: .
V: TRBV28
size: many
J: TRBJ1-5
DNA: TGTGCCAGCAGTTTACTTGGAAGAAATCAGCCCCAGCATTTT
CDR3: CASSLLGRNQPQHF

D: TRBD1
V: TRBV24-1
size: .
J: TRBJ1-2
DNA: TGTGCCACCAGTGATTCAATTCAGGGGGCGAGAGGCTACACCTTC
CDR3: CATSDSIQGARGYTF

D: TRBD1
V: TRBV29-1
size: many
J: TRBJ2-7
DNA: TGCAGCGTCTCCGGGACAGGGGTCTACGAGCAGTACTTC
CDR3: CSVSGTGVYEQYF

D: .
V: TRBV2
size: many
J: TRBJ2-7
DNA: TGTGCCCTAAGGCAGGGGCCCTACGAGCAGTACTTC
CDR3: CALRQGPYEQYF

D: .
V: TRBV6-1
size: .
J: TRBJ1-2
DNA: TGTGCCAGCAGTGAACAAGGCTTCCCTAACTATGGCTACACCTTC
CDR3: CASSEQGFPNYGYTF

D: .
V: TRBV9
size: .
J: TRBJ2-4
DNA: TGTGCCAGCAGCGTAGATGCACTAGCCAAAAACATTCAGTACTTC
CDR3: CASSVDALAKNIQYF

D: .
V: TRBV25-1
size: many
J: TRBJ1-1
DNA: TGTGCCAGCAGTGATCCGCGAGAAGCGAACACTGAAGCTTTCTTT
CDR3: CASSDPREANTEAFF

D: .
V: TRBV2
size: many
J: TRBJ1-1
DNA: TGTGCCAGCAGTGAATGGGCAGGCATAAACACTGAAGCTTTCTTT
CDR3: CASSEWAGINTEAFF

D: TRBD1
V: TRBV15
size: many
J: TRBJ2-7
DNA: TGTGCCACCAGCAGGGGGACAGGAGCTTACGAGCAGTACTTC
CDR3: CATSRGTGAYEQYF

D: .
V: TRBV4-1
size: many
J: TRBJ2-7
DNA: TGCGCCAGCAGCCACACCACAGGTTACGAGCAGTACTTC
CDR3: CASSHTTGYEQYF